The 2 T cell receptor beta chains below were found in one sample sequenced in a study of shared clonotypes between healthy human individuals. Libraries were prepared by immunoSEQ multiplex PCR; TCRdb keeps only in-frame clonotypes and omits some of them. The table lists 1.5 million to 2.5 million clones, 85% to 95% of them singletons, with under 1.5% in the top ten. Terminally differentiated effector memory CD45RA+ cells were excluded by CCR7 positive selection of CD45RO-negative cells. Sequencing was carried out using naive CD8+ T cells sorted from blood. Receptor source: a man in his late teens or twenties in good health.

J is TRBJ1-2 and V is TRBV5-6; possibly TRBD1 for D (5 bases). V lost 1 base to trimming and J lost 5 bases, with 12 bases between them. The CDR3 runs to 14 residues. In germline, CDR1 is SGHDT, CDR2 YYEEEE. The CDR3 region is CASSLTGPGYGYTF. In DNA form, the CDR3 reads TGTGCCAGCAGCTTGACAGGACCGGGGTATGGCTACACCTTC.

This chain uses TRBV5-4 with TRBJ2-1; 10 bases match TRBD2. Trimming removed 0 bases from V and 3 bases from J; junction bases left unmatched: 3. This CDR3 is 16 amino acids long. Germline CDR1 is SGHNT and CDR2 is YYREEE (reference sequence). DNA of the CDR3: TGTGCCAGCAGCTTGGGAGCTAGCGGGGGCTACAATGAGCAGTTCTTC. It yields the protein CASSLGASGGYNEQFF.